The source of this T cell receptor (beta chain) is a study of T cell repertoires in cytomegalovirus infection. Study details: The authors used CMV epitopes that were HLA-C-restricted (recently identified) and HLA-B-restricted (well studied). Indicated by public TCR beta signatures were CMV infection and matching HLA type.

MiXCR, applied by TCRdb to the reads, yields one record per CDR3 protein. The top ten clones hold about 20% of a sample with hundreds of thousands of distinct CDR3 sequences, around 35% of them seen once. This clonotype appeared a few times. What it recognizes is unknown. This CDR3 comprises 14 residues. Deletions cut 5 bases from V and 7 bases from J, with 18 bases between. Study-wide findings and caveats: Dominant in the ex vivo response were TCR beta clonotypes restricted by HLA-C and specific for CMV. People with CMV and the relevant HLA were identified by cumulative public TCR beta family frequency.

This material consisted of cultured PBMCs, taken from culture after CMV antigen stimulation. The sequence was collected from a human donor in good health (CMV status not recorded). Some clones in this sample may be carry-over from other donors' samples. The genes are TRBV12-3 or TRBV12-4 and TRBJ2-7; D gene unclear. In DNA, the CDR3 is TGTGCCAGCAGTGGACGGATGATGTCCGGGGAGCAGTACTTC. Its protein product is CASSGRMMSGEQYF.